The 25 T cell receptor beta chains reported below all come from one sample, sequenced in a study of memory CD4+ T cells and cytomegalovirus serostatus. The sort gate was single viable CD3+CD4+CD8-CD45RO+ cells for memory CD4+ T cells. Profiled with immunoSEQ multiplex PCR; TCRdb holds only in-frame clones, not every one. The table includes tens of thousands of clones, about 80% detected once. The sequencing input was memory CD4+ T cells from blood. The receptors stem from an adult in good health and CMV-seronegative.

This chain links TRBV15 with TRBJ2-5; 8 nucleotides agree with TRBD2. Germline trimming cut 2 bases from V and 4 bases from J; bases unmatched to any gene: 6. Germline V gene sequence: CDR1 LNHNV, CDR2 YYDKDF (reference sequence). The CDR3 sequence is 15 residues long. CDR3 in amino acids: CATSRTRTSSETQYF. In DNA, the CDR3 is TGTGCCACCAGCAGAACCCGGACTAGCTCAGAGACCCAGTACTTC. The full variable domain, rest sourced from reference TRBV15 and TRBJ2-5, is DAMVIQNPRYQVTQFGKPVTLSCSQTLNHNVMYWYQQKSSQAPKLLFHYYDKDFNNEADTPDNFQSRRPNTSFCFLDIRSPGLGDTAMYLCATSRTRTSSETQYFGPGTRLLVL.

By sample share, this clone is medium-sized. The gene calls are TRBV5-1 and TRBJ1-4; D unclear. CDR3 size: 14 residues. CDR1 is SGHRS and CDR2 is YFSETQ in the germline V gene. Trimming removed 0 bases from V and 7 bases from J, with 10 bases in between. CDR3 sequence reads: CASSLGRVGEKLFF. DNA for the CDR3: TGCGCCAGCAGCTTGGGTAGGGTTGGTGAAAAACTGTTTTTT.

V usage is TRBV9 and J usage is TRBJ2-3, with TRBD1 matching 9 bases. Germline loops: CDR1 SGDLS, CDR2 YYNGEE. V shed 4 bases and J 0 bases; nucleotides not matched to a gene: 9. This CDR3 is built from 17 residues. The CDR3 protein is CASSIHDRGSSTDTQYF. In DNA form, the CDR3 reads TGTGCCAGCAGCATACACGACAGGGGGTCTAGCACAGATACGCAGTATTTT. Variable domain in full (rest from reference TRBV9 and TRBJ2-3): DSGVTQTPKHLITATGQRVTLRCSPRSGDLSVYWYQQSLDQGLQFLIQYYNGEERAKGNILERFSAQQFPDLHSELNLSSLELGDSALYFCASSIHDRGSSTDTQYFGPGTRLTVL.

V and J are TRBV29-1 and TRBJ2-5; D possibly corresponds to TRBD2 (6 bases). V was pared by 8 bases and J by 2 bases, with 15 bases between. This CDR3 contains 13 residues. Germline CDR1 and CDR2: SQVTM and ANQGSEA. The CDR3 DNA follows: TGCAGCTTATCGCGGGGCACTCAAGAGACCCAGTACTTC. Protein product: CSLSRGTQETQYF.

The count of this clone is one. The chain's CDR3 is CAWRGAGSNTGELFF. The CDR3 nucleotides read TGTGCCTGGAGAGGGGCGGGGTCGAACACCGGGGAGCTGTTTTTT. The chain carries TRBV30 and TRBJ2-2; a possible D gene is TRBD2 (6 bases). Germline V gene data show CDR1 as GTSNPN and CDR2 as SVGIG (reference sequence). CDR3 length: 15 residues. The V and J ends lost 3 bases and 0 bases respectively, with 11 bases between them.

The chain carries TRBV19 and TRBJ2-2, with 7 bases that match TRBD2. CDR1 is LNHDA and CDR2 is SQIVND in the germline V gene (reference sequence). Trimming removed 4 bases from V and 6 bases from J; junction bases left unmatched: 2. This CDR3 spans 13 amino acids. The CDR3 sequence is CASSTGRAGELFF. The CDR3 DNA sequence: TGTGCCAGTAGTACAGGGAGGGCCGGGGAGCTGTTTTTT.

This clone was counted a few times. The gene calls are TRBV19 and TRBJ1-6; D uncertain. The CDR3 totals 16 residues. Trimming left V 4 bases short and J 7 bases short, with 17 bases between. Germline loops: CDR1 LNHDA, CDR2 SQIVND (reference sequence). The DNA of the CDR3 is TGTGCCAGTAGTAACAAGGCAATACAGATAAATTCACCCCTCCACTTT. This sequence encodes CASSNKAIQINSPLHF.

V gene TRBV12-5 combines with J gene TRBJ2-7, with a tentative D call TRBD1 (6 bases). This CDR3 region has 16 residues. Trimming removed 0 bases from V and 2 bases from J, with 14 bases in between. The germline V gene has CDR1 LGHNT and CDR2 FRNRAP. The CDR3 reads CASGLVIGTTTYEQYF. The CDR3 DNA follows: TGTGCTAGTGGTTTGGTAATAGGGACAACCACCTACGAGCAGTACTTC.

In its sample, this clone ranks as medium-sized (0.01 to 0.1%). The rearrangement joins TRBV2 to TRBJ2-2; D remains ambiguous. The CDR3 runs 13 residues. Germline values: CDR1 SNHLY, CDR2 FYNNEI. Deletions cut 3 bases from V and 8 bases from J, with 10 bases between. In nucleotides, the CDR3 is TGTGCCAGCAGTGAGTTGAGGTCAGGGGAGCTGTTTTTT. Protein product: CASSELRSGELFF.

The gene calls are TRBV19 and TRBJ1-5; no firm D call. V dropped 5 bases and J dropped 5 bases, with 7 bases sitting between them. This CDR3 region has 12 residues. Germline V gene sequence: CDR1 LNHDA, CDR2 SQIVND (reference sequence). The CDR3 is CASSLLDQPQHF. CDR3 nucleotides: TGTGCCAGTAGTTTGCTGGATCAGCCCCAGCATTTT.

This clone was observed once. V usage is TRBV18 and J usage is TRBJ2-1, with D possibly called TRBD1 or TRBD2 (6 bases each). The germline V gene has CDR1 KGHSH and CDR2 LQKENI. The CDR3 has 17 residues. Trimming took 6 bases from V and 0 from J, leaving 18 bases between them. This CDR3 is CASSPRPGAYSYNEQFF. The CDR3 coding sequence is TGTGCCAGCTCCCCTCGACCGGGGGCCTACTCCTACAATGAGCAGTTCTTC.

The chain carries TRBV27 and TRBJ2-1; perhaps TRBD1 as D (5 bases). The V end lost 7 bases, the J end lost 0 bases, and 10 bases lay between the germline ends. Germline V lookup: CDR1 MNHEY, CDR2 SMNVEV (reference sequence). The CDR3 has 14 residues. DNA for the CDR3: TGTGCCAGCATGAGAACAGGCTCCTACAATGAGCAGTTCTTC. As protein: CASMRTGSYNEQFF.

As for this clone: Within the sample, other DNA sequences also encode this same CDR3. The chain couples TRBV28 to TRBJ1-2; D is undetermined. The CDR3 loop spans 12 amino acids. Trimming removed 2 bases from V and 4 bases from J, with 5 bases in between. The germline CDR1 and CDR2 sequences are MDHEN and SYDVKM. CDR3 bases: TGTGCCAGCAGTTTAAGACTCTATGGCTACACCTTC. It specifies CASSLRLYGYTF.

V and J are TRBV14 and TRBJ1-1; D perhaps matches TRBD1 (6 bases). In germline, CDR1 is SGHDN, CDR2 FVKESK. Trimming removed 4 bases at V and 4 bases at J, with 19 bases between. The CDR3 totals 16 residues. In nucleotides, the CDR3 is TGTGCCAGCAGCCTTAAGGGCAGGGGCAGTGGCACTGAAGCTTTCTTT. The encoded protein is CASSLKGRGSGTEAFF.

CDR3 amino acids: CASGVGGGEQFF. The DNA for the CDR3 is TGTGCCAGTGGGGTGGGGGGCGGTGAGCAGTTCTTC. The rearrangement uses TRBV28 and TRBJ2-1; D assignment may be TRBD1 or TRBD2 (6 bases each). Germline lookup yields CDR1 MDHEN and CDR2 SYDVKM. V lost 9 bases to trimming and J lost 9 bases, with 15 bases between them. There are 12 residues in the CDR3.

The genes are TRBV5-4 and TRBJ2-4; 10 bases are shared with TRBD1. Germline values: CDR1 SGHNT, CDR2 YYREEE (reference sequence). Germline trimming cut 4 bases from V and 1 base from J; bases unmatched to any gene: 8. The CDR3 contains 17 residues. CDR3 protein: CASSPRPGQGAKNIQYF. The CDR3, as DNA: TGTGCCAGCAGCCCGCGTCCGGGACAGGGGGCCAAAAACATTCAGTACTTC. The full variable domain, completed using reference TRBV5-4 and TRBJ2-4, is ETGVTQSPTHLIKTRGQQVTLRCSSQSGHNTVSWYQQALGQGPQFIFQYYREEENGRGNFPPRFSGLQFPNYSSELNVNALELDDSALYLCASSPRPGQGAKNIQYFGAGTRLSVL.

CDR3 amino acids: CASRASGVAGELFF. CDR3 nucleotides: TGTGCCAGTAGGGCTAGCGGGGTGGCCGGGGAGCTGTTTTTT. V is TRBV19 and J is TRBJ2-2; the match to TRBD2 covers 9 bases. Germline-derived CDR1 and CDR2 are LNHDA and SQIVND (reference sequence). There are 14 residues in the CDR3. V trimming: 6 bases; J trimming: 6 bases; junction bases outside the gene matches: 5. Combining the CDR3 with reference TRBV19 and TRBJ2-2 gives the whole variable domain DGGITQSPKYLFRKEGQNVTLSCEQNLNHDAMYWYRQDPGQGLRLIYYSQIVNDFQKGDIAEGYSVSREKKESFPLTVTSAQKNPTAFYLCASRASGVAGELFFGEGSRLTVL.

The chain joins TRBV6-5 to TRBJ2-6; D uncertain. Trimming removed 6 bases at V and 2 bases at J, with 11 bases between. The CDR3 sequence is 15 residues long. Germline CDR1 MNHEY, CDR2 SVGAGI. The CDR3 DNA follows: TGTGCCAGCAGGGGTAGGGCTGCTGGGGCCAACGTCCTGACTTTC. Translated: CASRGRAAGANVLTF.

The V and J genes are TRBV6-1 and TRBJ1-3; D is uncertain. Trimming shortened V by 6 bases and J by 0 bases, and 6 bases separated the two germline ends. The CDR3 loop spans 13 amino acids. In germline, CDR1 is MNHNS, CDR2 SASEGT. The DNA for the CDR3 is TGTGCCAGCAGCAGCTACTCTGGAAACACCATATATTTT. This sequence encodes CASSSYSGNTIYF.

This chain joins TRBV4-1 and TRBJ2-7; TRBD2 matches at 7 bases. Germline loops: CDR1 MGHRA, CDR2 YSYEKL. This CDR3 contains 17 residues. The J segment lost 3 bases and the V segment lost 1 base, leaving 12 bases of the junction unmatched. CDR3 sequence reads: CASSQVLVGGGNYEQYF. The CDR3 DNA reads TGCGCCAGCAGCCAAGTCCTCGTGGGGGGAGGGAACTACGAGCAGTACTTC.

This clone is medium-sized by share. The chain is built from TRBV7-2 and TRBJ1-2; 7 nucleotides line up with TRBD1. This CDR3 has 14 residues. Trimming took 5 bases from V and 3 from J; bases not matched to a gene: 6. Germline CDR1 reads SGHTA; CDR2 reads FQGNSA. The CDR3, as DNA: TGTGCCAGCAGCCCCCAGGGGGGGGACTATGGCTACACCTTC. Translated, it gives CASSPQGGDYGYTF.

The chain recombines TRBV6-1 with TRBJ1-4, with D possibly being TRBD1 (6 bases). The CDR3 has 15 amino acids. Germline lookup yields CDR1 MNHNS and CDR2 SASEGT. Trimming removed 1 base from V and 4 bases from J, with 10 bases in between. CDR3 in amino acids: CASSEDGGFNEKLFF. DNA for the CDR3: TGTGCCAGCAGTGAAGATGGGGGCTTTAATGAAAAACTGTTTTTT.

This clone is a singleton in its sample. The chain uses TRBV7-9 and TRBJ1-2, with D possibly being TRBD1 (5 bases). V dropped 5 bases and J dropped 8 bases, with 21 bases sitting between them. This CDR3 spans 15 amino acids. Germline V gene lookup returns CDR1 SEHNR and CDR2 FQNEAQ (reference sequence). In DNA form, the CDR3 reads TGTGCCAGCAGCGCCGGGACCGGGGAGCTTGGGGGCTACACCTTC. This codes for CASSAGTGELGGYTF.

The genes are TRBV27 and TRBJ2-3; the D gene is possibly TRBD2 (7 bases). CDR1 and CDR2 from the germline V gene are MNHEY and SMNVEV (reference sequence). The CDR3 consists of 15 residues. V was trimmed by 5 bases and J by 0 bases, leaving 12 bases between them. Written as DNA, the CDR3 is TGTGCCAGCAGTCCGCGGGGGCCGAGCACAGATACGCAGTATTTT. This translates into CASSPRGPSTDTQYF.

V is TRBV10-3 and J is TRBJ2-7; no clear D gene. The CDR3 runs 12 residues. Germline V CDR1 and CDR2: ENHRY, SYGVKD. The germline V and J ends were trimmed by 10 bases and 2 bases, with 12 bases remaining between them. CDR3 DNA sequence: TGTGCCACCAAGGGTCCGACCTACGAGCAGTACTTC. Its translation: CATKGPTYEQYF.